These 24 T cell receptor beta chains were sequenced from one sample in a study of neurological immune-mediated disorders. A single record per CDR3 protein comes from TCRdb applying MiXCR to the 5' RACE reads. The sample lists 70,000 to 95,000 distinct CDR3 sequences; about 12% were seen once. The time point was: longitudinal time-point 2. Sequenced input: PBMCs. These receptors were obtained from a female donor with HTLV-1-associated myelopathy (HAM/TSP).

Many counts were recorded for this clonotype. The gene calls are TRBV24-1 and TRBJ2-2; D gene unclear. With 0 bases removed from V and 1 base from J, the gap between germline ends came to 2 bases. Germline V gene data show CDR1 as KGHDR and CDR2 as SFDVKD. There are 14 residues in the CDR3. CDR3 sequence reads: CATSDLRNTGELFF. Written as DNA, the CDR3 is TGTGCCACCAGTGATTTGCGGAACACCGGGGAGCTGTTTTTT.

This clonotype was picked up many times. This chain links TRBV6-5 with TRBJ1-2; the D gene is possibly TRBD1 (6 bases). This CDR3 comprises 13 residues. Trimming removed 2 bases at V and 2 bases at J, with 6 bases between. Looked up from germline, CDR1 is MNHEY and CDR2 is SVGAGI. CDR3 in DNA: TGTGCCAGCAGTTACGGACAGAACTATGGCTACACCTTC. Protein product: CASSYGQNYGYTF.

This chain joins TRBV5-1 and TRBJ2-3; tentatively, D is TRBD1 or TRBD2 (5 bases each). The V and J ends lost 2 bases and 0 bases respectively, with 10 bases between them. The CDR3 consists of 15 residues. Germline lookup yields CDR1 SGHRS and CDR2 YFSETQ. CDR3 nucleotide sequence: TGCGCCAGCAGCTTCGGGACCACAAGCACAGATACGCAGTATTTT. As protein: CASSFGTTSTDTQYF.

This clonotype was seen many times. The rearrangement uses TRBV28 and TRBJ2-1; 10 positions agree with TRBD1. V trimming: 4 bases; J trimming: 0 bases; junction bases outside the gene matches: 12. This CDR3 spans 19 amino acids. Germline CDR1 reads MDHEN; CDR2 reads SYDVKM. This chain's CDR3 is CASSSRTGGLASSYNEQFF. The CDR3 nucleotides are TGTGCCAGCAGTTCCAGGACAGGGGGTCTTGCCAGCTCCTACAATGAGCAGTTCTTC.

This clonotype was counted only a few times. V and J are TRBV4-2 and TRBJ2-3; D possibly uses TRBD1 or TRBD2 (6 bases each). V lost 4 bases to trimming and J lost 4 bases, with 15 bases between them. This CDR3 comprises 15 residues. Per germline, CDR1 LGHNA and CDR2 YNFKEQ. The CDR3 protein is CASSRTGGQSDTQYF. The CDR3 coding sequence is TGTGCCAGCAGCCGAACCGGGGGCCAATCAGATACGCAGTATTTT.

This clonotype showed up many times. The CDR3 sequence is CASSLGAGPIYEQYF. DNA of the CDR3: TGTGCCAGCAGCTTGGGGGCGGGGCCAATCTACGAGCAGTACTTC. The gene calls are TRBV5-6 and TRBJ2-7, with D possibly TRBD2 on 6 matching bases. V was shortened by 0 bases and J by 3 bases, with 13 bases between the two germline ends. The CDR3 spans 15 residues. Per germline, CDR1 SGHDT and CDR2 YYEEEE.

The chain links TRBV6-2 or TRBV6-3 to TRBJ2-1; D call uncertain. Germline values: CDR1 MNHEY, CDR2 SVGEGT. Trimming cost V 6 bases and J 5 bases, with 2 bases left between them. CDR3 length: 10 residues. The DNA of the CDR3 is TGTGCCAGCAGCGACAATGAGCAGTTCTTC. Encoded protein: CASSDNEQFF.

In DNA form, the CDR3 reads TGTGCCAGCAGCCGGCATGACGACGAGCAGTACTTC. Translating gives CASSRHDDEQYF. The chain employs TRBV7-8 and TRBJ2-7; D remains unclear. Germline V gives CDR1 SGHVS, CDR2 FQNEAQ. This CDR3 is 12 amino acids long. V dropped 5 bases and J dropped 5 bases, with 10 bases sitting between them.

This clonotype was seen many times. This chain joins TRBV18 and TRBJ2-2, with 9 bases lining up with TRBD1. The V and J ends lost 2 bases and 4 bases, in that order; junction bases with no gene match: 11. The CDR3 is 18 amino acids. Germline loops: CDR1 KGHSH, CDR2 LQKENI. The CDR3 spells CASSPVRTGARFTGELFF. The CDR3 region has the DNA TGTGCCAGCTCACCAGTACGGACAGGGGCGCGATTCACCGGGGAGCTGTTTTTT.

This clonotype was detected only a few times. V and J are TRBV9 and TRBJ2-1; 12 bases are a match to TRBD2. The trim removed 1 base at V and 4 bases at J, leaving 0 bases unmatched. The CDR3 contains 15 residues. The germline gives CDR1 SGDLS, CDR2 YYNGEE. CDR3 DNA: TGTGCCAGCAGCGTAACTAGCGGGGGGTACAATGAGCAGTTCTTC. Translation gives CASSVTSGGYNEQFF.

Many counts were recorded for this clonotype. V is TRBV7-9 and J is TRBJ2-5; no definite D call. Germline CDR1 SEHNR, CDR2 FQNEAQ (reference sequence). The CDR3 consists of 13 residues. Trimming removed 5 bases at V and 5 bases at J, with 12 bases between. The CDR3 here is CASSPPGRETQYF. The CDR3 DNA reads TGTGCCAGCAGCCCACCGGGTCGGGAGACCCAGTACTTC.

This rearrangement joins TRBV5-1 to TRBJ2-5, with 8 bases lining up with TRBD2. The V segment lost 0 bases and the J segment 4 bases; nucleotides outside the gene matches: 8. There are 16 residues in the CDR3. Germline loops: CDR1 SGHRS, CDR2 YFSETQ. DNA for the CDR3: TGCGCCAGCAGCTTGGGAGCGGGGGCCTACCCAGAGACCCAGTACTTC. It specifies CASSLGAGAYPETQYF.

Comments on this clonotype: Relative to the germline gene, one junction end is altered; a read error may explain this. The chain joins TRBV6-4 to TRBJ1-4; tentatively, D is TRBD1 (5 bases). This CDR3 has 15 amino acids. Per germline, CDR1 MRHNA and CDR2 SNTAGT. The CDR3: CASSALPGRNEKLSF. The DNA of the CDR3 is TGTGCCAGCAGTGCCCTGCCGGGGCGTAATGAAAAACTGTCTTTT.

This clonotype was observed many times. The chain couples TRBV7-7 to TRBJ2-7; TRBD1 might be the D (6 bases). Trimming removed 5 bases from V and 1 base from J, with 18 bases in between. This CDR3 region has 16 residues. Germline CDR1 is SSHAT and CDR2 is FNYEAQ (reference sequence). The CDR3 nucleotides are TGTGCCAGCAGCCCCTTGCCTGGGGGCGAGTCCTACGAGCAGTACTTC. Its translation: CASSPLPGGESYEQYF.

In its sample, this clonotype was seen once. Possible read error: a much larger clone is one base away. As DNA, the CDR3 is TGTGCCAGCAGCTTGGAGGGCAGGTCGCCCCTCAATGAGCAGCTCTTC. Protein sequence: CASSLEGRSPLNEQLF. This rearrangement joins TRBV5-4 to TRBJ2-1; no reliable D call. Germline CDR1 and CDR2: SGHNT and YYREEE (reference sequence). The CDR3 length is 16 residues.

There are many counts of this clonotype. V gene TRBV12-3 or TRBV12-4 combines with J gene TRBJ2-7; either TRBD1 or TRBD2 may fit D (5 bases each). This CDR3 comprises 15 residues. V was cut by 6 bases and J by 0 bases, with 15 bases left in between. The CDR3 DNA reads TGTGCCAGCAGCATCGGGACGCAGGTCTCCTACGAGCAGTACTTC. Amino acids: CASSIGTQVSYEQYF.

This clonotype was observed at least ten times. CDR3 nucleotide sequence: TGTGCCAGCAGCCAGGGGGCCGGGGAGCTGTTTTTT. Translating gives CASSQGAGELFF. The chain joins TRBV7-9 to TRBJ2-2, with 7 bases aligning to TRBD1. The germline V gene encodes CDR1 SEHNR and CDR2 FQNEAQ (reference sequence). V lost 5 bases to trimming and J lost 6 bases; unmatched junction nucleotides: 0. The CDR3 covers 12 residues.

Concerning this clonotype: This may be a read error, as it is one base from a much larger clone. This chain links TRBV7-8 with TRBJ2-1, with no clear D. This CDR3 is built from 14 residues. In germline, CDR1 is SGHVS, CDR2 FQNEAQ. The CDR3 loop reads CANSLEHANNEQFF. CDR3 nucleotide sequence: TGTGCCAACAGCTTAGAACACGCTAACAATGAGCAGTTCTTC. Full variable domain (rest looked up from reference TRBV7-8 and TRBJ2-1): GAGVSQSPRYKVAKRGQDVALRCDPISGHVSLFWYQQALGQGPEFLTYFQNEAQLDKSGLPSDRFFAERPEGSVSTLKIQRTQQEDSAVYLCANSLEHANNEQFFGPGTRLTVL.

Note on this clonotype: Germline and junction disagree at one end, which may indicate a read error. The chain joins TRBV6-5 to TRBJ2-1; maybe TRBD1 (6 bases). The germline CDR1 and CDR2 sequences are MNHEY and SVGAGI. This CDR3 contains 16 residues. The CDR3 bases are TGTGCCAGCAGCCCAATGCCCTGGGCAGGGGTCAATGATCAGTTCTTC. It codes for CASSPMPWAGVNDQFF.

This clonotype came up many times. V gene TRBV10-3 combines with J gene TRBJ2-7, with 7 nucleotides matching TRBD1. The CDR3 spans 14 residues. Germline CDR1 is ENHRY and CDR2 is SYGVKD. V dropped 6 bases and J dropped 0; count of bases not matched to a gene: 5. The CDR3 protein is CAIRDRDSSYEQYF. DNA for the CDR3: TGTGCCATCAGAGACCGGGACAGCTCCTACGAGCAGTACTTC.

At least ten counts were recorded for this clonotype. CDR3 coding DNA: TGCGCCAGCAGCTGGGGGGTGAGGAGCTCTGGGGCCAACGTCCTGACTTTC. Protein: CASSWGVRSSGANVLTF. The chain recombines TRBV5-1 with TRBJ2-6, with a tentative D call TRBD2 (6 bases). The CDR3 spans 17 residues. The V end lost 3 bases, the J end lost 0 bases, and 13 bases lay between the germline ends. CDR1 is SGHRS and CDR2 is YFSETQ in the germline V gene. Combining the CDR3 with reference TRBV5-1 and TRBJ2-6 gives the whole variable domain KAGVTQTPRYLIKTRGQQVTLSCSPISGHRSVSWYQQTPGQGLQFLFEYFSETQRNKGNFPGRFSGRQFSNSRSEMNVSTLELGDSALYLCASSWGVRSSGANVLTFGAGSRLTVL.

This clonotype was seen at least ten times. The junction differs from germline at one of its ends, possibly a read error. The chain carries TRBV5-1 and TRBJ2-7; D gene uncertain. Germline CDR1 SGHRS, CDR2 YFSETQ. The CDR3 consists of 11 residues. Here the CDR3 reads CASSASYEQYF. DNA for the CDR3: TGTGCCAGCAGCGCTTCCTACGAGCAGTACTTC.

The chain recombines TRBV5-1 with TRBJ2-3; D gene uncertain. Germline V gene data show CDR1 as SGHRS and CDR2 as YFSETQ. This CDR3 spans 12 amino acids. Trimming cost V 3 bases and J 2 bases, with 4 bases left between them. The CDR3 protein is CASSSNTDTQYF. The DNA for the CDR3 is TGCGCCAGCAGCTCAAACACAGATACGCAGTATTTT.

The table lists this clonotype with many counts. This chain links TRBV20-1 with TRBJ2-7; tentatively, D is TRBD1 or TRBD2 (6 bases each). The CDR3 totals 14 residues. V lost 6 bases and J lost 6, with 21 bases in between. The germline CDR1 and CDR2 sequences are DFQATT and SNEGSKA (reference sequence). CDR3 nucleotides: TGCAGTGCCTTCAGCATTCAGGGGAGGCGCGAGCAGTACTTC. It specifies CSAFSIQGRREQYF.